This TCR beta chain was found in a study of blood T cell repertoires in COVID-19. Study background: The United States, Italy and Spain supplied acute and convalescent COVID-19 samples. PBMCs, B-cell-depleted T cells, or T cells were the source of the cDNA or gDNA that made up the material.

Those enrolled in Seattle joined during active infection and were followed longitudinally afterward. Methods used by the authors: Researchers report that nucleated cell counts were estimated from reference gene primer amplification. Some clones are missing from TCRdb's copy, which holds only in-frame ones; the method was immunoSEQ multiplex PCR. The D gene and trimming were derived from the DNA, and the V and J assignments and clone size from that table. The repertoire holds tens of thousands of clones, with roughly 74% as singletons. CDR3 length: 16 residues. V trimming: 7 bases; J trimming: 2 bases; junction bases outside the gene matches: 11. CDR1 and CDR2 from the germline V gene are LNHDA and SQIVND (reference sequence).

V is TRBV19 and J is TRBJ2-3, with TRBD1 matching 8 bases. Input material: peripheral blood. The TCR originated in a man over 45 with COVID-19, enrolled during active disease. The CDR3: CASNDRGRGTTDTQYF. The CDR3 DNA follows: TGTGCCAGTAATGACAGGGGAAGAGGGACCACAGATACGCAGTATTTT.